In this sample, the clone carrying this T cell receptor (beta chain) turned up once. The antigen remains unidentified. Ipilimumab CTLA-4 blockade and focal radiation were given to patients with chemo-refractory metastatic non-small-cell lung cancer. V lost 0 bases, J lost 5 bases, and 5 bases lay in between. The CDR3 loop spans 12 amino acids. The germline V gene has CDR1 MNHEY and CDR2 SVGAGI. Profiling relied on immunoSEQ multiplex PCR, and the TCRdb table lists in-frame clones only, not all of them. The sample contains tens of thousands of clones, 75% to 85% of which appear only once. These data are taken from a study of radiotherapy plus CTLA-4 blockade in lung cancer. Study as a whole: Among patients, over 15% showed objective responses, and approximately 31% had disease control. Study results and limitations: Early clonal dynamics of blood T cells, together with interferon-beta, were reported as the best response predictor. Once radiotherapy plus ipilimumab had been given, TCR clones derived from tumor expanded in blood.

This TCR was sampled from a human donor with non-small cell lung cancer who had a partial response to radiotherapy plus ipilimumab. The sample here was peripheral blood, taken from a patient treated with radiotherapy plus ipilimumab. The gene calls are TRBV6-5 and TRBJ2-7; D not certain. Here the CDR3 reads CASSYSGHEQYF. For the CDR3, the DNA is TGTGCCAGCAGTTACTCGGGCCACGAGCAGTACTTC.